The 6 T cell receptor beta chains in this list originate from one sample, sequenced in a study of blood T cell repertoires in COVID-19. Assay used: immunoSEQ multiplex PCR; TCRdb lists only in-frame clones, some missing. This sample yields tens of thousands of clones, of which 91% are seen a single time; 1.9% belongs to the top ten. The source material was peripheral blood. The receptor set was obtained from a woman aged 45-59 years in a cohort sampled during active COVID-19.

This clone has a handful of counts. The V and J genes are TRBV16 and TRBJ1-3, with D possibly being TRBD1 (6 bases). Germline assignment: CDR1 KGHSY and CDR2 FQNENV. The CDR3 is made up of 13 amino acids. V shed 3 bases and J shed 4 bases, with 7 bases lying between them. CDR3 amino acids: CASSQDRGNTIYF. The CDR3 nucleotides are TGTGCCAGCAGCCAGGACAGAGGAAACACCATATATTTT. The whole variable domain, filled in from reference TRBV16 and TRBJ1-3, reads GEEVAQTPKHLVRGEGQKAKLYCAPIKGHSYVFWYQQVLKNEFKFLISFQNENVFDETGMPKERFSAKCLPNSPCSLEIQATKLEDSAVYFCASSQDRGNTIYFGEGSWLTVV.

Here the CDR3 reads CASSVGRTNSPLHF. The CDR3 nucleotides read TGTGCCAGTAGTGTTGGACGGACAAATTCACCCCTCCACTTT. V gene TRBV19 combines with J gene TRBJ1-6; D is perhaps TRBD1 (5 bases). The CDR3 sequence is 14 residues long. Trimming took 5 bases from V and 7 from J, leaving 12 bases between them. From germline, CDR1 is LNHDA and CDR2 SQIVND (reference sequence).

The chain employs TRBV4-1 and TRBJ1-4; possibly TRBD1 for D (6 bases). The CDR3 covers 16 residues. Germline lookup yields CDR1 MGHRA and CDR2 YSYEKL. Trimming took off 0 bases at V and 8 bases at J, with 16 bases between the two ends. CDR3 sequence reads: CASSQERTGRWEKLFF. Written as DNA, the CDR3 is TGCGCCAGCAGCCAAGAGCGCACAGGGCGGTGGGAAAAACTGTTTTTT.

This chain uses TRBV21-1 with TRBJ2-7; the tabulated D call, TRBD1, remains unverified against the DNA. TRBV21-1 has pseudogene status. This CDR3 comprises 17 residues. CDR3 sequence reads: CASSKGCFRSLQYEQYF. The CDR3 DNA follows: TGTGCCAGCAGCAAAGGCTGTTTCAGGTCGCTCCAGTACGAGCAGTACTTC.

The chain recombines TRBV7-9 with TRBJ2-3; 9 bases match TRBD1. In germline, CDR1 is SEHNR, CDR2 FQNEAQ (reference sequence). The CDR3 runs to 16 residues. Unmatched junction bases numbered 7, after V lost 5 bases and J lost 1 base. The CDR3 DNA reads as TGTGCCAGCAGCCCACTCTGGGACAGGGGCACAGATACGCAGTATTTT. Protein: CASSPLWDRGTDTQYF.

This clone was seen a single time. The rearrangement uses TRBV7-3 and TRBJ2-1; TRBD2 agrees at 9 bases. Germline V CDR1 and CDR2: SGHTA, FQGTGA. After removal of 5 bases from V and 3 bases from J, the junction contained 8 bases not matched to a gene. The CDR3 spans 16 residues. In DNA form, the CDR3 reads TGTGCCAGCAGCCCCTCGGCGGGAGGGCGCTACAATGAGCAGTTCTTC. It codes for CASSPSAGGRYNEQFF. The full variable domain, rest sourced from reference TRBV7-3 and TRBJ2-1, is GAGVSQTPSNKVTEKGKYVELRCDPISGHTALYWYRQSLGQGPEFLIYFQGTGAADDSGLPNDRFFAVRPEGSVSTLKIQRTERGDSAVYLCASSPSAGGRYNEQFFGPGTRLTVL.